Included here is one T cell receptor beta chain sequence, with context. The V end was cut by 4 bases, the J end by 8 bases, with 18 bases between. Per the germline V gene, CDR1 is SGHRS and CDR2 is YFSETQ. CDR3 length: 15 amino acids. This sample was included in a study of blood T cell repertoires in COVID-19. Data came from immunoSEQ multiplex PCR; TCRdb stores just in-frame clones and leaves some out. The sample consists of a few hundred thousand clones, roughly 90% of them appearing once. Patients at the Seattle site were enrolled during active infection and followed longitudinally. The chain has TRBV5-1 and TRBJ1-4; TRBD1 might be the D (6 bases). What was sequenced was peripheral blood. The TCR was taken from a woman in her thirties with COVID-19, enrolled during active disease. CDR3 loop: CASSPDSRRSEKLFF. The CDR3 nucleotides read TGCGCCAGCAGCCCGGACAGTAGAAGGAGCGAAAAACTGTTTTTT.